This T cell receptor beta chain was observed in a study of Tregs in tolerant kidney transplant recipients. Clones were read by immunoSEQ multiplex PCR, and TCRdb kept only the in-frame ones, dropping some. The sample gives about 240,000 clones, approximately 83% of which show up once; approximately 0.69% is in the top ten. Germline assignment: CDR1 SGHRS and CDR2 YFSETQ. The CDR3 runs to 15 residues. Deletions cut 4 bases from V and 2 bases from J, with 14 bases between. Unstimulated Tregs (CD4+CD25+CD127-) and CD4+CD25- non-Tregs were sorted from PBMCs. The sequencing input was CD4+ T cells from blood. The sequence derives from a human donor in good health. The genes are TRBV5-1 and TRBJ2-3; perhaps D is TRBD1 or TRBD2 (5 bases each). The CDR3 DNA is TGCGCCAGCAGCCCCTTGAGCGGACACACAGATACGCAGTATTTT. Translated, it gives CASSPLSGHTDTQYF.